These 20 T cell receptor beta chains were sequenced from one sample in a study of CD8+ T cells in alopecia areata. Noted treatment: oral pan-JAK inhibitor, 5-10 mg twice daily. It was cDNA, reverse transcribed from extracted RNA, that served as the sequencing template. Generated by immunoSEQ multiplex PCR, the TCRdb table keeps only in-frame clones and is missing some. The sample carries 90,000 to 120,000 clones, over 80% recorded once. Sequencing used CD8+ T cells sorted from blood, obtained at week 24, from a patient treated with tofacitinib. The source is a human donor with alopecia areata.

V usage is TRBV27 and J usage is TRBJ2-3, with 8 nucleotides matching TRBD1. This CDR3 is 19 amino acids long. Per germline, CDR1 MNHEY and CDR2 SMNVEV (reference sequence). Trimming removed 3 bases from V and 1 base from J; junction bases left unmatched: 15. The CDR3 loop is CASSFFWTGLGSGTDTQYF. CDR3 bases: TGTGCCAGCAGTTTTTTTTGGACAGGGTTGGGATCGGGCACAGATACGCAGTATTTT.

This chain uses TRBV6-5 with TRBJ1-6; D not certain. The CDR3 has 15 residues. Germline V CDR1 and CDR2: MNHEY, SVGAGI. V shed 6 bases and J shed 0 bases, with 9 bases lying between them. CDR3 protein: CASRPGSSYNSPLHF. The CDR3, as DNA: TGTGCCAGCAGACCCGGGAGCTCCTATAATTCACCCCTCCACTTT.

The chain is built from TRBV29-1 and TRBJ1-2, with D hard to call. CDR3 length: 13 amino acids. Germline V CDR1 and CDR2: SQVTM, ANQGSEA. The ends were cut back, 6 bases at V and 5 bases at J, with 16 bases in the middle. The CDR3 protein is CSVISGILYGYTF. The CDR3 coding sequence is TGCAGCGTGATATCCGGGATTCTATATGGCTACACCTTC.

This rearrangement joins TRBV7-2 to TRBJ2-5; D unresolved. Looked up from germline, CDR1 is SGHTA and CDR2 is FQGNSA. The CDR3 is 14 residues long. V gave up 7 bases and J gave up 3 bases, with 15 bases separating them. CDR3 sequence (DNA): TGTGCCAGCAACTCGCCCGGTCCCGAAGAGACCCAGTACTTC. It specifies CASNSPGPEETQYF.

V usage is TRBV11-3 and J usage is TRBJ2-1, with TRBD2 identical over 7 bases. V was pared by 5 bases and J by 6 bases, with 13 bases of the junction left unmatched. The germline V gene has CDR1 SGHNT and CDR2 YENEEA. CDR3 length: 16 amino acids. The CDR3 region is CASSGRDYLLPNEQFF. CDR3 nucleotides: TGTGCCAGCAGCGGGCGGGACTACCTCCTTCCCAATGAGCAGTTCTTC.

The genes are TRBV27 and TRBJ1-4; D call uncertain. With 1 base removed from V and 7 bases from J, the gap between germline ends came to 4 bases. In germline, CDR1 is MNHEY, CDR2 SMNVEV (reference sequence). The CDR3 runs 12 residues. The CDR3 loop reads CASSLWGEKLFF. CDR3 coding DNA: TGTGCCAGCAGTTTATGGGGTGAAAAACTGTTTTTT.

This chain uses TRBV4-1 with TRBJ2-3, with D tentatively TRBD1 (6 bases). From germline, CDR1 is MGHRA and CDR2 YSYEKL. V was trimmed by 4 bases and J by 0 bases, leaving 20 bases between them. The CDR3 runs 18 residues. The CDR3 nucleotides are TGCGCCAGCAGCCCCCCACCCGGGACAAATACTAGCACAGATACGCAGTATTTT. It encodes CASSPPPGTNTSTDTQYF.

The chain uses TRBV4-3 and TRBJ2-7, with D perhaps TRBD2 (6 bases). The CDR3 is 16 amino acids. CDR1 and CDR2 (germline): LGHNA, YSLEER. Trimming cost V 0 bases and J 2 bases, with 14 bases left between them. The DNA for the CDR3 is TGCGCCAGCAGCCAAGATTGGGCGGGGCGTACCTACGAGCAGTACTTC. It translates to CASSQDWAGRTYEQYF.

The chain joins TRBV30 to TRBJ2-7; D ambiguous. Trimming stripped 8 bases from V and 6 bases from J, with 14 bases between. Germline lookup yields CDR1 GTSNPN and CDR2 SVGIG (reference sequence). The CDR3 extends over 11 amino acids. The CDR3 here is CAVGEVGEQYF. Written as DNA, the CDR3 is TGTGCCGTCGGAGAGGTTGGCGAGCAGTACTTC.

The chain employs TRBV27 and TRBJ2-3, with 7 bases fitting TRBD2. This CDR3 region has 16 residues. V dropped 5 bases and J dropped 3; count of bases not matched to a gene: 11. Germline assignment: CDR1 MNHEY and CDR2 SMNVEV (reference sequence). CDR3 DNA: TGTGCCAGCAGTCCTTTCGCGGGGGTTTCGACAGATACGCAGTATTTT. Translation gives CASSPFAGVSTDTQYF.

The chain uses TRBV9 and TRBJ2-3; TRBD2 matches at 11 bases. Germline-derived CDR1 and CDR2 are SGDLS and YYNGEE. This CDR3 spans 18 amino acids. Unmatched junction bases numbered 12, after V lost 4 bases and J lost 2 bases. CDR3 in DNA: TGTGCCAGCAGCACTAGTGGCCTAGCGGGGGGCCTCACAGATACGCAGTATTTT. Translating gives CASSTSGLAGGLTDTQYF.

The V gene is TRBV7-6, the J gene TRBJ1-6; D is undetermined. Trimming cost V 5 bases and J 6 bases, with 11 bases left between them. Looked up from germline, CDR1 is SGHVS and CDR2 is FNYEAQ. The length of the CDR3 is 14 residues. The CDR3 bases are TGTGCCAGCAGCCCTCGAGGCAGTAATTCACCCCTCCACTTT. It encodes CASSPRGSNSPLHF.

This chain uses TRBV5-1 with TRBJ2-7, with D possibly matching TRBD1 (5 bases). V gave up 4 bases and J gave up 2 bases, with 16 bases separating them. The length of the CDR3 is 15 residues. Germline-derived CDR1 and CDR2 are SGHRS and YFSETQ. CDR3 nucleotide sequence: TGCGCCAGCAGCCCGACGTGGGGCATCCCCTACGAGCAGTACTTC. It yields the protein CASSPTWGIPYEQYF.

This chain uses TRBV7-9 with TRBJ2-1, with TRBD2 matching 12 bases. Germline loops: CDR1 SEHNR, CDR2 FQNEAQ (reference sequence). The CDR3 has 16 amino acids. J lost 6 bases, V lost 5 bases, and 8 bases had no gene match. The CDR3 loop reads CASSPSGLAGTNEQFF. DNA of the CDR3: TGTGCCAGCAGCCCATCCGGACTAGCGGGGACCAATGAGCAGTTCTTC. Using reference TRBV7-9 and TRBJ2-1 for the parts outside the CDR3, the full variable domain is DTGVSQNPRHKITKRGQNVTFRCDPISEHNRLYWYRQTLGQGPEFLTYFQNEAQLEKSRLLSDRFSAERPKGSFSTLEIQRTEQGDSAMYLCASSPSGLAGTNEQFFGPGTRLTVL.

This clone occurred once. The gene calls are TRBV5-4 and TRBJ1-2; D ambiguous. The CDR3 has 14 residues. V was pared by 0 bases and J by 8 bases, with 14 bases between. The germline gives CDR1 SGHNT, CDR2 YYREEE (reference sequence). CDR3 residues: CASSLAVGLRGYTF. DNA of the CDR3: TGTGCCAGCAGCTTGGCAGTCGGGTTAAGGGGCTACACCTTC.

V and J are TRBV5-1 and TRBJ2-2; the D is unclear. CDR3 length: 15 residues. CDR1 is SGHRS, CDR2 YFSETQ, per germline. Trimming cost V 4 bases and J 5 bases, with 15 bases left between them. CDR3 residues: CASSLRAPETGELFF. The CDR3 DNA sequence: TGCGCCAGCAGCCTCCGGGCCCCGGAAACCGGGGAGCTGTTTTTT.

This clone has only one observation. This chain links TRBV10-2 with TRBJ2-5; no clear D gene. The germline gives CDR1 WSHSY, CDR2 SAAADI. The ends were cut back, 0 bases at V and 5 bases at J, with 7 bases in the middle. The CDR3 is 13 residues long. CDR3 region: CASSESDWETQYF. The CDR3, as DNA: TGCGCCAGCAGTGAGTCGGATTGGGAGACCCAGTACTTC.

CDR3 region: CSARSEGRDNEQFF. The CDR3 DNA reads TGCAGCGCCAGATCGGAGGGGCGTGACAATGAGCAGTTCTTC. The chain uses TRBV29-1 and TRBJ2-1, with a tentative D call TRBD2 (6 bases). CDR1 SQVTM and CDR2 ANQGSEA come from the germline V gene. Trimming removed 7 bases from V and 5 bases from J, with 18 bases in between. The CDR3 totals 14 residues.

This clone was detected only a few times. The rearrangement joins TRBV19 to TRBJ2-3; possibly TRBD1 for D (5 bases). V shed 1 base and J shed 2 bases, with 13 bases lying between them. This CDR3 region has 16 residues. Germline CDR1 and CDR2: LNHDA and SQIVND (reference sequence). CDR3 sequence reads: CASSIVPSGFTDTQYF. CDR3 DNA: TGTGCCAGTAGTATAGTTCCGTCAGGGTTCACAGATACGCAGTATTTT.

The DNA of the CDR3 is TGTGCCAGCAGCCCAAGGACTAGCCCCTACAATGAGCAGTTCTTC. This codes for CASSPRTSPYNEQFF. The J gene is TRBJ2-1, the V gene TRBV7-9; 8 nucleotides line up with TRBD2. V was pared by 5 bases and J by 2 bases, with 5 bases of the junction left unmatched. The germline CDR1 and CDR2 sequences are SEHNR and FQNEAQ (reference sequence). The CDR3 is 15 residues long.